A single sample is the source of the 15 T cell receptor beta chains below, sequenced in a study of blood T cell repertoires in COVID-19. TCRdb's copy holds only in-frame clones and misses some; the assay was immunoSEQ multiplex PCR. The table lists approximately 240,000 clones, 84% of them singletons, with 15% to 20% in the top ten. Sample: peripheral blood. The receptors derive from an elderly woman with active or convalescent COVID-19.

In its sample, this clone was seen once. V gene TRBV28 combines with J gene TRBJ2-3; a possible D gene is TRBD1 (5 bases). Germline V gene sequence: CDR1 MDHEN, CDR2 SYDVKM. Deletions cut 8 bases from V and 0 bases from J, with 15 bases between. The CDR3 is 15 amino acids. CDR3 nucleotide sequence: TGTGCCAGCCTTAGACAGACACGGAGCACAGATACGCAGTATTTT. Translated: CASLRQTRSTDTQYF. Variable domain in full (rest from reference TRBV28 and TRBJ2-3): DVKVTQSSRYLVKRTGEKVFLECVQDMDHENMFWYRQDPGLGLRLIYFSYDVKMKEKGDIPEGYSVSREKKERFSLILESASTNQTSMYLCASLRQTRSTDTQYFGPGTRLTVL.

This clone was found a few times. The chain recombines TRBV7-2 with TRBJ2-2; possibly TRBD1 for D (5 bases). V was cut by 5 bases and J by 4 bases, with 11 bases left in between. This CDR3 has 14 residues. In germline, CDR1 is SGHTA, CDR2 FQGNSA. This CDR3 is CASSARQSTGELFF. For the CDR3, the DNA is TGTGCCAGCAGCGCACGACAGAGCACCGGGGAGCTGTTTTTT.

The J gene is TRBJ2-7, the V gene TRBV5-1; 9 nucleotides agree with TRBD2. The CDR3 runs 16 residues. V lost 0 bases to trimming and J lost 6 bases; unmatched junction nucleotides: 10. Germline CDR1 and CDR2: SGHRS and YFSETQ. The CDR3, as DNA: TGCGCCAGCAGCTTGGCCTCGGATAGCGGGAGTATCGAGCAGTACTTC. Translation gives CASSLASDSGSIEQYF.

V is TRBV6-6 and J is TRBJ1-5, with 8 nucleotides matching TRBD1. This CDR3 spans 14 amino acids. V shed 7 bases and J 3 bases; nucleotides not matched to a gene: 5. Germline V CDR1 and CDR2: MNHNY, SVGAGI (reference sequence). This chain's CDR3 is CASTRQGNNQPQHF. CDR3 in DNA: TGTGCCAGCACCAGACAGGGGAACAATCAGCCCCAGCATTTT.

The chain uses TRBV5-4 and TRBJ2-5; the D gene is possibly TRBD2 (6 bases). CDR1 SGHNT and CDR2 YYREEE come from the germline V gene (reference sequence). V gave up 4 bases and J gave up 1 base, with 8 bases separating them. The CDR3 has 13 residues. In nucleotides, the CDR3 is TGTGCCAGCAGCCCCGGGGGCCAAGAGACCCAGTACTTC. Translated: CASSPGGQETQYF.

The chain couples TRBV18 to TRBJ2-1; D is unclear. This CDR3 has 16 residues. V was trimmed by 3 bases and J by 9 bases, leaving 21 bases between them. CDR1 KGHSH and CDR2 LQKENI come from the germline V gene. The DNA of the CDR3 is TGTGCCAGCTCACCCCCCGCAGGCCCATTACGTGCTGAGCAGTTCTTC. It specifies CASSPPAGPLRAEQFF.

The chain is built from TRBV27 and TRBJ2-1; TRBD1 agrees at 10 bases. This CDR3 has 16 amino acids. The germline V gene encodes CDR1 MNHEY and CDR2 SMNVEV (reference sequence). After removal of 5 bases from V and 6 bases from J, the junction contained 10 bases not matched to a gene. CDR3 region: CASSRQGAGSTNEQFF. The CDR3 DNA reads TGTGCCAGCAGTCGACAGGGGGCCGGGTCTACCAATGAGCAGTTCTTC.

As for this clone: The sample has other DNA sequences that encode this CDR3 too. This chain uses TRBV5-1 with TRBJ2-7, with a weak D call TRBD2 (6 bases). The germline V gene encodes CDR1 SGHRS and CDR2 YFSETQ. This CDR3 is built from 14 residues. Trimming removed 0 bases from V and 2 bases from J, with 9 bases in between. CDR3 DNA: TGCGCCAGCAGCTTGGTCGGCGGGACCTACGAGCAGTACTTC. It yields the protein CASSLVGGTYEQYF.

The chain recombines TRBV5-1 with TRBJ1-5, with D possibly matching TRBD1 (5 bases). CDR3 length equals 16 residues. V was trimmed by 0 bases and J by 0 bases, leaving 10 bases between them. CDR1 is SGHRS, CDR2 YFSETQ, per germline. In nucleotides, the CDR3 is TGCGCCAGCAGCTTGGAAGGGGCGAGTAGCAATCAGCCCCAGCATTTT. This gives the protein CASSLEGASSNQPQHF.

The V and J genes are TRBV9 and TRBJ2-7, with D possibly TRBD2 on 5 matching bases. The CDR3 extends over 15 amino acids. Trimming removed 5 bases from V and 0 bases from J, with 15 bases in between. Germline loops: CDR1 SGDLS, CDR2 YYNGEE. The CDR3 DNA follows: TGTGCCAGCAGTCCTGGAGGTTCCCTCTCCTACGAGCAGTACTTC. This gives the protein CASSPGGSLSYEQYF.

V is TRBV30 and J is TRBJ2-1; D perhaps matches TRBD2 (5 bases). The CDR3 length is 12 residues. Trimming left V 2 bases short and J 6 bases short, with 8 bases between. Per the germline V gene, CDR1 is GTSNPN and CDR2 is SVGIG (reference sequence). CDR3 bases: TGTGCCTGGAGTTGGAGGATCAATGAGCAGTTCTTC. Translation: CAWSWRINEQFF.

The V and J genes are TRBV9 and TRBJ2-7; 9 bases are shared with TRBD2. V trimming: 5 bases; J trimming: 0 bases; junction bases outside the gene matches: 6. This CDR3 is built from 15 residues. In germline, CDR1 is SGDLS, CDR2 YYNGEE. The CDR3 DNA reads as TGTGCCAGCAGTTCTACTAGCGGGTTCTCCTACGAGCAGTACTTC. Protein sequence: CASSSTSGFSYEQYF.

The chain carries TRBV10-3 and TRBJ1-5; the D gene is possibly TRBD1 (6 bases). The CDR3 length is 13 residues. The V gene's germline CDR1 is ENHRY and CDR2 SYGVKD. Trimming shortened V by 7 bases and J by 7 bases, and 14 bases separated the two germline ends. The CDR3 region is CAINSGDGQPQHF. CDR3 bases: TGTGCCATCAACTCAGGGGACGGACAGCCCCAGCATTTT.

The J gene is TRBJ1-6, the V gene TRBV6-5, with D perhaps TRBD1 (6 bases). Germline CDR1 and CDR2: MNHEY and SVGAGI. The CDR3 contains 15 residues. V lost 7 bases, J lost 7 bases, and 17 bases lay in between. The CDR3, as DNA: TGTGCCAGCACCACACAGGGCAGTCTAAATTCACCCCTCCACTTT. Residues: CASTTQGSLNSPLHF.

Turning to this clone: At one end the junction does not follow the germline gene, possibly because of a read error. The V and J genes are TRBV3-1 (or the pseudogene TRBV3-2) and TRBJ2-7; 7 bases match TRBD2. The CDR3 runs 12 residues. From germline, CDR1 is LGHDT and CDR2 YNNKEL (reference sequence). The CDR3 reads CASSQQGTRGVF. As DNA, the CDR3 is TGTGCCAGCAGCCAACAGGGAACTCGGGGGGTTTTC.